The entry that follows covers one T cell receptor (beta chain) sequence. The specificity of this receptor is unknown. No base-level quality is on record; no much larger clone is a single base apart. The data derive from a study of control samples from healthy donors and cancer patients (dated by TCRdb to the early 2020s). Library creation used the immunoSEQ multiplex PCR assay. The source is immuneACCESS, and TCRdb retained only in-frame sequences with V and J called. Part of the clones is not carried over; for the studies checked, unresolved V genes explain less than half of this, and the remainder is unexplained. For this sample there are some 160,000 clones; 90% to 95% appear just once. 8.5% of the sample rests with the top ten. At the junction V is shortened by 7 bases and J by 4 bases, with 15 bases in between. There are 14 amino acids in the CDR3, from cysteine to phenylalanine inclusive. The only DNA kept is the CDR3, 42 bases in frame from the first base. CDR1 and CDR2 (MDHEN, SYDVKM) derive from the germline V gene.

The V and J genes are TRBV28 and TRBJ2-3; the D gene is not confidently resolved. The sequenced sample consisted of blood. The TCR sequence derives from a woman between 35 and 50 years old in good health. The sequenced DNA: TGTGCCAGCATCCCTCGTGCGGCTTCAGATACGCAGTATTTT. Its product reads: CASIPRAASDTQYF.